The sequence of this TCR beta chain was determined in a study of PD-L1 blockade in urothelial cancer (dated by TCRdb to the late 2010s). With respect to the entire study: All patients started therapy at some point between 2014 and 2016 and received atezolizumab 1,200 mg intravenously every 3 weeks. Durable clinical benefit was achieved by nine patients and was not achieved by 20 patients. Blood samples were analyzed 3 weeks after the start of treatment (second dose) and 6 weeks after the start of treatment. The study, an exploratory multi-omic analysis, examined somatic, immune and clinical correlates of response to PD-L1 blockade with atezolizumab in urothelial cancer. In the same patients, whole exome sequencing and RNA sequencing of pretreatment tumors were performed in addition to TCR sequencing. An ECOG performance status of 0 or 1 was recorded for the patients, and 0 to 3 prior chemotherapy regimens had been received by the patients. Durable clinical benefit was defined as progression-free survival longer than 6 months, and TCR features were also tested against progression-free and overall survival. Blood samples gave median yields of around 150,000 T cells and 80,000 to 90,000 unique TCRs, along with a median clonality of 0.080. Pretreatment blood TCR-seq was available for 27 to 30 patients, at least one posttreatment blood collection was obtained for around 25 patients, and tumor TCR-seq was available for around 25 patients. About nine tenths of the roughly 29 patients were males with bladder-origin urothelial cancer, and about 65% of the roughly 30 reported a prior smoking history. Pretreatment tumor samples, along with matched peripheral blood collected serially before and after atezolizumab treatment, underwent TCR sequencing. General findings and caveats noted by the study authors: Greater expansion of tumor-associated TCR clones in peripheral blood 3 weeks after the start of treatment was observed in patients with durable benefit (n of about 24, p = 0.022). A pretreatment peripheral blood TCR clonality below the median was linked to improved progression-free and overall survival. Because of the small sample size (n ≈ 29) and the many exploratory analyses performed, the results are intended to be regarded as hypothesis-generating.

The germline V gene specifies SNHLY as CDR1 and FYNNEI as CDR2. Reading from cysteine to phenylalanine, the CDR3 counts 11 amino acids. Kept here is only the CDR3 DNA, which spans 33 bases and is read in frame from base 1. V is reduced by 6 bases and J by 9 bases, leaving a spacing of 9 bases between them. This clone was seen only once. Its antigen is still unknown. No base quality information exists; no much larger clone differs at one position. Explained via the paper, the time point label denotes: pretreatment peripheral blood. A cohort of around 28 patients with locally advanced or metastatic urothelial carcinoma, treated at Memorial Sloan Kettering on a trial protocol, was included. Peripheral blood mononuclear cells were collected pretreatment and during treatment, with between 1 and 8 total time points obtained per patient. The Qiagen DNeasy Blood extraction kit was used to purify genomic DNA from total PBMCs and tumor samples. Collected pretreatment and during treatment, PBMCs were isolated and stored as previously described.

Each PCR received spiked-in synthetic TCR analog templates so that absolute template abundance could be estimated from read counts. The immunoSEQ assay used bias-controlled V and J gene primers to amplify TCRbeta CDR3 regions from genomic DNA. Sequencing of rearranged TCRbeta segments was done at approximately 20X coverage. Under the source paper's analysis protocol: Sequencing errors were corrected by clustering and CDR3s were annotated against IMGT to assign V, D and J genes. Downstream analyses used only productive TCRbeta rearrangements and left out out-of-frame or stop-codon sequences. Clonality was computed as one minus Shannon entropy normalized by the log of the number of unique productive sequences. Fisher's exact test with Benjamini-Hochberg correction, using a cutoff of adjusted p below 0.01, was how clones that differed between time points or between blood and tumor were identified. The clones in this table, taken by TCRdb from immuneACCESS, are in-frame only. Not every clone is retained; where verified, under half of the shortfall comes from an unresolved V gene, and the cause of the rest is unknown. The V and J calls and the clone size are those of that table, but D and trimming were determined from the DNA. In all, the sample holds 80,000 to 90,000 clones, and about 84% of those were seen once. The ten top clones hold approximately 15% of the sample.

The material was PBMCs, obtained around atezolizumab (anti-PD-L1) treatment. The TCR sequence derives from a man aged 60 to 69 with urothelial cancer. Here the chain combines TRBV2 and TRBJ2-1, and TRBD1 may be the D gene, going by 6 matching bases. The DNA reads TGTGCCAGCAGCACAGGGTTTGAGCAGTTCTTC. It is translated as CASSTGFEQFF.